This TCR beta chain was sequenced during a study of blood T cell repertoires in COVID-19. Study-wide background: Specimens from acute and convalescent COVID-19 originated in the United States, Italy and Spain.

Profiling relied on immunoSEQ multiplex PCR, and the TCRdb table lists in-frame clones only, not all of them. The table has some 83,000 clones, around nine tenths seen once. This clone appeared once. The CDR3 is 15 residues long. Germline loops: CDR1 SGHNT, CDR2 YYREEE (reference sequence). J gave up 7 bases and V 4 bases, and 9 bases lay outside the gene matches. Sequenced sample: peripheral blood. V usage is TRBV5-4 and J usage is TRBJ1-3; 9 bases match TRBD1. The origin of this receptor is a woman of 80 years or more with active or convalescent COVID-19. The CDR3 reads CASSRPGQGTNTIYF. CDR3 nucleotides: TGTGCCAGCAGCCGTCCGGGACAGGGAACCAACACCATATATTTT.